A selection of T cell receptor beta chains follows, all from one sample in a study of vaccination and CD4 T cells after COVID-19. From the PCR reads, TCRdb called clonotypes with MiXCR, one entry per CDR3 protein. The sample has approximately 4,400 distinct CDR3 sequences, roughly 38% seen once. These TCRs' antigens remain unknown. Here the sequenced sample was CD4+ T cells from blood, cultured in vitro, taken after SARS-CoV-2 vaccination. All receptors derive from a human donor who had recovered from COVID-19. The CDR3 runs from the conserved cysteine through the conserved F or W. Each record gives: clone size, V gene, J gene, D gene, CDR3 DNA, CDR3 protein. A D gene is named only where the DNA matches it firmly. Some rows have no size entry. The others give once, few or many, or a class for an expanded clone.

size: .
V: TRBV11-1
J: TRBJ2-5
D: .
DNA: TGTGCCAGCAGCCCAGGGGACTATCAAGAGACCCAGTACTTC
CDR3: CASSPGDYQETQYF

size: .
V: TRBV5-1
J: TRBJ2-3
D: .
DNA: TGCGCCAGCAAGGCCCCTAGCACAGATACGCAGTATTTT
CDR3: CASKAPSTDTQYF

size: .
V: TRBV12-3/TRBV12-4
J: TRBJ1-6
D: TRBD1
DNA: TGTGCCAGCACCCAGGGGGTTCCTAATTCACCCCTCCACTTT
CDR3: CASTQGVPNSPLHF

size: few
V: TRBV7-9
J: TRBJ1-2
D: TRBD1
DNA: TGTGCCAGCAGTCCCTTACAGGGGACTAACTATGGCTACACCTTC
CDR3: CASSPLQGTNYGYTF

size: once
V: TRBV12-3/TRBV12-4
J: TRBJ1-1
D: .
DNA: TGTGCCAGCAGAGGGGCCCGGGGATGGAGTGAAGCTTTCTTT
CDR3: CASRGARGWSEAFF

size: .
V: TRBV27
J: TRBJ1-5
D: .
DNA: TGTGCCAGCAGTTTCCAGGGGTATGGTCAGCCCCAGCATTTT
CDR3: CASSFQGYGQPQHF

size: few
V: TRBV6-1
J: TRBJ1-2
D: .
DNA: TGTGCCAGCAGCCCCGGGGGTAACTATGGCTACACCTTC
CDR3: CASSPGGNYGYTF

size: few
V: TRBV10-2
J: TRBJ2-7
D: TRBD1
DNA: TGCGCCAGCAGCTTTAGGACAGGGGGCGGATACGAGCAGTACTTC
CDR3: CASSFRTGGGYEQYF

size: .
V: TRBV7-8
J: TRBJ1-2
D: .
DNA: TGTGCCAGCAGCTCCAGGGACCGTTATGGCTACACCTTC
CDR3: CASSSRDRYGYTF

size: once
V: TRBV6-5
J: TRBJ1-2
D: .
DNA: TGTGCCAGCAGTTCCCAGGGTTTTTCCTATGGCTACACCTTC
CDR3: CASSSQGFSYGYTF

size: .
V: TRBV10-3
J: TRBJ1-2
D: TRBD1
DNA: TGTGCCATCGCGCCCTGGACAGGCCACTATGGCTACACCTTC
CDR3: CAIAPWTGHYGYTF

size: few
V: TRBV27
J: TRBJ1-2
D: TRBD1
DNA: TGTGCCAGCAGTTTCCGGACAGGGGGTGGCTACACCTTC
CDR3: CASSFRTGGGYTF

size: .
V: TRBV10-3
J: TRBJ2-7
D: .
DNA: TGTGCCATCAGTGGGGGACGGGGGGAGCAGTACTTC
CDR3: CAISGGRGEQYF

size: .
V: TRBV11-3
J: TRBJ2-5
D: .
DNA: TGTGCCAGCAGCTTAGGGCGATGGGGACTCAAGGAAGAGACCCAGTACTTC
CDR3: CASSLGRWGLKEETQYF

size: .
V: TRBV20-1
J: TRBJ2-7
D: .
DNA: TGCAGTGCTAGTTCCCAGGGTAGCAACGAGCAGTACTTC
CDR3: CSASSQGSNEQYF

size: once
V: TRBV30
J: TRBJ2-7
D: .
DNA: TGTGCCTGGAGTCCGGGGCCCGTCGAGCAGTACTTC
CDR3: CAWSPGPVEQYF

size: .
V: TRBV7-2
J: TRBJ1-3
D: .
DNA: TGTGCCAGCAGCTTAACAGGGTTGCAAGGAAACACCATATATTTT
CDR3: CASSLTGLQGNTIYF

size: .
V: TRBV7-9
J: TRBJ1-4
D: .
DNA: TGTGCCAGCAGCTTTAGCGGCGCAGATGAAAAACTGTTTTTT
CDR3: CASSFSGADEKLFF

size: once
V: TRBV27
J: TRBJ2-1
D: TRBD2
DNA: TGTGCCAGCAGGGGGCTAGCGGGAGGGCGTGGTAAGGGGCAGTTCTTC
CDR3: CASRGLAGGRGKGQFF

size: few
V: TRBV7-2
J: TRBJ2-1
D: TRBD2
DNA: TGTGCCAGCAGCTCCCGCCCTAGCGGGAGGGGAAGGGGGAATGAGCAGTTCTTC
CDR3: CASSSRPSGRGRGNEQFF

size: .
V: TRBV10-2
J: TRBJ1-6
D: .
DNA: TGCGCCAGCAGTGAGGGGACGGTTAGCTCCTATAATTCACCCCTCCACTTT
CDR3: CASSEGTVSSYNSPLHF

size: .
V: TRBV9
J: TRBJ1-6
D: .
DNA: TGTGCCAGCAGCGTAGGTACAGTTAATTCACCCCTCCACTTT
CDR3: CASSVGTVNSPLHF

size: .
V: TRBV6-5
J: TRBJ2-5
D: TRBD2
DNA: TGTGCCAGCAGTTACTCCGCCGGGACTAGCGGGGCCCTGACCCAGTACTTC
CDR3: CASSYSAGTSGALTQYF

size: .
V: TRBV29-1
J: TRBJ2-3
D: .
DNA: TGCAGCGTTCTGGAAGCAGGCCCAGATACGCAGTATTTT
CDR3: CSVLEAGPDTQYF

size: .
V: TRBV14
J: TRBJ1-5
D: TRBD1
DNA: TGTGCCAGCAGCCAAGAAAACGACAGGGGGTATCAGCCCCAGCATTTT
CDR3: CASSQENDRGYQPQHF

size: medium-sized
V: TRBV19
J: TRBJ2-5
D: .
DNA: TGTGCCAGTAGTATGGCCGGGACTCAAGAGACCCAGTACTTC
CDR3: CASSMAGTQETQYF

size: .
V: TRBV27
J: TRBJ2-3
D: TRBD1
DNA: TGTGCCAGTCAACGACAGGGGAGAACAGATACGCAGTATTTT
CDR3: CASQRQGRTDTQYF

size: .
V: TRBV20-1
J: TRBJ2-3
D: TRBD2
DNA: TGCAGTGCTCGGGATAGCGGGTCCTCTGCGCAGTATTTT
CDR3: CSARDSGSSAQYF

size: few
V: TRBV28
J: TRBJ1-2
D: TRBD1
DNA: TGTGCCAGCGGGGACAGGGGGCGGAGGAGCTATGGCTACACCTTC
CDR3: CASGDRGRRSYGYTF

size: .
V: TRBV5-1
J: TRBJ2-3
D: .
DNA: TGCGCCAGCAGCCGGGACTTCCTAGATACGCAGTATTTT
CDR3: CASSRDFLDTQYF

size: .
V: TRBV11-2
J: TRBJ1-1
D: TRBD1
DNA: TGTGCCAGCAGCTTAGCACTACAGGGGTGGGGCACTGAAGCTTTCTTT
CDR3: CASSLALQGWGTEAFF

size: few
V: TRBV6-1
J: TRBJ1-2
D: TRBD1
DNA: TGTGCCAGCAGTCCGTACGACAGGGATGGCTATGGCTACACCTTC
CDR3: CASSPYDRDGYGYTF

size: few
V: TRBV7-6
J: TRBJ1-5
D: TRBD1
DNA: TGTGCCAGCAGCTCCGGGACAGGGGGCGGTCAGCCCCAGCATTTT
CDR3: CASSSGTGGGQPQHF

size: .
V: TRBV10-3
J: TRBJ1-1
D: .
DNA: TGTGCCATCAGTGAGGGCCTCCTTATGAACACTGAAGCTTTCTTT
CDR3: CAISEGLLMNTEAFF

size: few
V: TRBV20-1
J: TRBJ2-1
D: TRBD2
DNA: TGCAGTGCTAGAGGGACTAGCGCTCCCGGTGAGCAGTTCTTC
CDR3: CSARGTSAPGEQFF

size: .
V: TRBV29-1
J: TRBJ2-3
D: .
DNA: TGCAGCGTTGAAGACCACTCGGCAGATACGCAGTATTTT
CDR3: CSVEDHSADTQYF

size: few
V: TRBV7-9
J: TRBJ2-5
D: .
DNA: TGTGCCAGCAGTATTGAGACCCAGTACTTC
CDR3: CASSIETQYF

size: .
V: TRBV20-1
J: TRBJ2-1
D: .
DNA: TGCAGTGCTAGAGATATAAGGGTATTTGAGCAGTTCTTC
CDR3: CSARDIRVFEQFF

size: once
V: TRBV4-1
J: TRBJ1-6
D: .
DNA: TGCGCCAGCAGCCCCCTTTGGGGGACGCGAAATTCACCCCTCCACTTT
CDR3: CASSPLWGTRNSPLHF

size: medium-sized
V: TRBV15
J: TRBJ1-2
D: .
DNA: TGTGCCACCAGCAGAGGGGAGGGAAGCTATGGCTACACCTTC
CDR3: CATSRGEGSYGYTF

size: .
V: TRBV20-1
J: TRBJ2-3
D: TRBD2
DNA: TGCAGTGCTAGAGCATCCCCTAGCGGGGGCCCCTTCGGCACAGATACGCAGTATTTT
CDR3: CSARASPSGGPFGTDTQYF

size: few
V: TRBV7-6
J: TRBJ2-5
D: .
DNA: TGTGCCAGCAGCTTAGTGCCAGGGGTCCCAGCGGTGGGGGAGACCCAGTACTTC
CDR3: CASSLVPGVPAVGETQYF

size: .
V: TRBV2
J: TRBJ2-7
D: TRBD2
DNA: TGTGCCAGCAGCGGGATGGGACTAGCGGGGGGAACCTACGAGCAGTACTTC
CDR3: CASSGMGLAGGTYEQYF

size: .
V: TRBV12-3/TRBV12-4
J: TRBJ1-2
D: TRBD1
DNA: TGTGCCAGCACCGACAGGGGGTATGGCTACACCTTC
CDR3: CASTDRGYGYTF

size: few
V: TRBV7-9
J: TRBJ1-3
D: .
DNA: TGTGCCAGCAGCCTACAGGGAAACCCCAGAAACACCATATATTTT
CDR3: CASSLQGNPRNTIYF

size: few
V: TRBV20-1
J: TRBJ2-4
D: TRBD2
DNA: TGCAGTGCTAGTTCGCTAGCGGGAGGCCCGAAAACCAAAAACATTCAGTACTTC
CDR3: CSASSLAGGPKTKNIQYF

size: .
V: TRBV4-1
J: TRBJ2-1
D: .
DNA: TGCGCCAGCAGCCAAGAGGGCTCCTACAATGAGCAGTTCTTC
CDR3: CASSQEGSYNEQFF

size: .
V: TRBV11-2
J: TRBJ1-1
D: .
DNA: TGTGCCAGCAGCTTAGATGCTGGGGAGAACACTGAAGCTTTCTTT
CDR3: CASSLDAGENTEAFF

size: .
V: TRBV6-1
J: TRBJ2-3
D: .
DNA: TGTGCCAGCAGTGAAGCAGGACTACATACGCAGTATTTT
CDR3: CASSEAGLHTQYF

size: .
V: TRBV9
J: TRBJ1-2
D: .
DNA: TGTGCCAGCAGCGTAACCACCCCGGCGGGACGTGATGGCTACACCTTC
CDR3: CASSVTTPAGRDGYTF

size: .
V: TRBV6-2/TRBV6-3
J: TRBJ1-1
D: .
DNA: TGTGCCAGCAGCCGGAGAGCCACTGAAGCTTTCTTT
CDR3: CASSRRATEAFF

size: .
V: TRBV19
J: TRBJ1-5
D: .
DNA: TGTGCCAGTCGGGACAAAATTAGCAATCAGCCCCAGCATTTT
CDR3: CASRDKISNQPQHF

size: .
V: TRBV18
J: TRBJ1-5
D: .
DNA: TGTGCCAGCTCAACCGGACGGAATAGCAATCAGCCCCAGCATTTT
CDR3: CASSTGRNSNQPQHF

size: .
V: TRBV2
J: TRBJ1-1
D: .
DNA: TGTGCCAGCGGACGGAACACTGAAGCTTTCTTT
CDR3: CASGRNTEAFF

size: few
V: TRBV28
J: TRBJ1-2
D: .
DNA: TGTGCCAGCAGTCCCATATCCCCAGGGTCGTGGCGGGATGGCTACACCTTC
CDR3: CASSPISPGSWRDGYTF